Listed here are 25 T cell receptor beta chains from one sample, sequenced in a study of regulatory T cells in long-lasting Graves disease. The time point denotes: newly diagnosed GD, antithyroid drugs for less than 3 months. PBMC-extracted RNA yielded the TCR library. Construction of the TCR beta libraries employed iRepertoire HTBI primers in conjunction with Arm-PCR of CDR3 regions. TCRdb reanalysed the multiplex PCR reads using MiXCR and keeps one entry per CDR3 protein. The repertoire holds over 350,000 distinct CDR3 sequences, about 15% seen once, with roughly 8% in the top ten. This same sample was also part of a study on T cells in Graves' hyperthyroidism and ophthalmopathy.

Sample: peripheral blood mononuclear cells (PBMCs), taken at new diagnosis, from a patient treated with antithyroid drugs. Receptor source: a middle-aged woman with Graves disease.

This clonotype was found many times. The V call is TRBV12-3 or TRBV12-4, the J call TRBJ2-1, with D maybe TRBD1 (6 bases). This CDR3 region has 15 residues. V was shortened by 5 bases and J by 2 bases, with 13 bases between the two germline ends. The CDR3 loop is CASSLTGSTYNEQFF. DNA of the CDR3: TGTGCCAGCAGTCTTACAGGGTCGACCTACAATGAGCAGTTCTTC.

V usage is TRBV3-1 and J usage is TRBJ1-6, with D tentatively TRBD1 (6 bases). CDR3 length: 15 residues. V lost 4 bases and J lost 8, with 15 bases in between. Germline V gene data show CDR1 as LGHDT and CDR2 as YNNKEL (reference sequence). The CDR3: CASSRSGVSDSPLHF. The CDR3 DNA sequence: TGTGCCAGCAGCCGGTCAGGGGTCTCGGATTCACCCCTCCACTTT.

There are many counts of this clonotype. CDR3 sequence: CASSLGQGSGELFF. The CDR3 DNA reads as TGTGCCAGCAGTTTAGGCCAGGGGAGCGGGGAGCTGTTTTTT. The J gene is TRBJ2-2, the V gene TRBV12-3 or TRBV12-4, with D tentatively TRBD1 (6 bases). CDR3 size: 14 residues. V lost 1 base and J lost 7, with 10 bases in between.

This chain links TRBV20-1 with TRBJ2-7, with D perhaps TRBD1 or TRBD2 (5 bases each). Trimming removed 0 bases at V and 3 bases at J, with 15 bases between. There are 15 residues in the CDR3. Germline lookup yields CDR1 DFQATT and CDR2 SNEGSKA (reference sequence). CDR3 sequence (DNA): TGCAGTGCTAGAGATCAGGGAGCTACCCTCTACGAGCAGTACTTC. Amino acid sequence: CSARDQGATLYEQYF.

There are many counts of this clonotype. The J gene is TRBJ2-2, the V gene TRBV10-3; 9 bases map to TRBD1. V was pared by 8 bases and J by 6 bases, with 7 bases of the junction left unmatched. Germline values: CDR1 ENHRY, CDR2 SYGVKD. The CDR3 is made up of 14 amino acids. DNA of the CDR3: TGTGCCATCGCCAGGACAGGGGACGCCGGGGAGCTGTTTTTT. This codes for CAIARTGDAGELFF.

In this sample, this clonotype turned up a few times. The chain couples TRBV20-1 to TRBJ2-3; 7 positions agree with TRBD1. Losses at the gene ends were 6 bases for V and 0 bases for J; bases not matched to a gene: 6. The CDR3 extends over 14 amino acids. Germline V CDR1 and CDR2: DFQATT, SNEGSKA (reference sequence). The CDR3 DNA sequence: TGCAGTGCCCCGAGGGACAGTAGCACAGATACGCAGTATTTT. The encoded protein is CSAPRDSSTDTQYF.

The V and J genes are TRBV4-1 and TRBJ2-7, with D unclear. Germline V lookup: CDR1 MGHRA, CDR2 YSYEKL. The V and J ends lost 1 base and 2 bases respectively, with 9 bases between them. The CDR3 has 14 amino acids. The CDR3 region has the DNA TGCGCCAGCAGCCAAGTATCCGGGCCCTACGAGCAGTACTTC. This sequence encodes CASSQVSGPYEQYF.

This clonotype was counted at least ten times. The genes are TRBV7-2 and TRBJ2-5, with a weak D call TRBD2 (7 bases). V dropped 5 bases and J dropped 7 bases, with 14 bases sitting between them. The CDR3 consists of 13 residues. The germline V gene has CDR1 SGHTA and CDR2 FQGNSA. In DNA, the CDR3 is TGTGCCAGCAGCCGGGGGGCCCCGGGGACCCAGTACTTC. It yields the protein CASSRGAPGTQYF.

This clonotype was seen more than once but under ten times. V gene TRBV5-8 combines with J gene TRBJ2-7; D not resolved. V lost 4 bases and J lost 0, with 11 bases in between. This CDR3 region has 14 residues. The germline CDR1 and CDR2 sequences are SGHTS and YDEGEE. This chain's CDR3 is CASSQLPPSYEQYF. The CDR3 DNA is TGTGCCAGCAGCCAACTCCCCCCCTCCTACGAGCAGTACTTC.

The chain links TRBV30 to TRBJ1-4, with TRBD1 as a possible D gene (5 bases). Germline assignment: CDR1 GTSNPN and CDR2 SVGIG (reference sequence). The CDR3 contains 14 residues. Trimming took off 0 bases at V and 8 bases at J, with 13 bases between the two ends. The CDR3 is CAWSVPPGREKLFF. The CDR3 nucleotides read TGTGCCTGGAGTGTACCCCCGGGACGAGAAAAACTGTTTTTT. The entire variable domain, with the rest obtained from reference TRBV30 and TRBJ1-4, is as follows: SQTIHQWPATLVQPVGSPLSLECTVEGTSNPNLYWYRQAAGRGLQLLFYSVGIGQISSEVPQNLSASRPQDRQFILSSKKLLLSDSGFYLCAWSVPPGREKLFFGSGTQLSVL.

This clonotype was observed a few times. A much larger clone lies a single base off, so this may be a read error. The chain joins TRBV30 to TRBJ1-4, with 8 bases matching TRBD1. Germline CDR1 and CDR2: GTSNPN and SVGIG (reference sequence). The CDR3 consists of 15 residues. CDR3 DNA: TGTGCCTGGAGTCATGGGGGGACAGGCACCGAAAAACTGTCTTTT. It is translated as CAWSHGGTGTEKLSF. The complete variable domain, with remaining parts taken from reference TRBV30 and TRBJ1-4, reads SQTIHQWPATLVQPVGSPLSLECTVEGTSNPNLYWYRQAAGRGLQLLFYSVGIGQISSEVPQNLSASRPQDRQFILSSKKLLLSDSGFYLCAWSHGGTGTEKLSFGSGTQLSVL.

This clonotype has just a few counts. The J gene is TRBJ2-1, the V gene TRBV24-1; TRBD1 agrees at 9 bases. The germline V gene has CDR1 KGHDR and CDR2 SFDVKD. V shed 2 bases, J shed 7 bases, and the junction held 11 bases outside the gene matches. The CDR3 extends over 17 amino acids. The CDR3 loop reads CATSDSQRTGVWNEQFF. CDR3 bases: TGTGCCACCAGTGATTCTCAAAGGACAGGGGTTTGGAATGAGCAGTTCTTC.

In its sample, this clonotype was seen many times. The rearrangement joins TRBV28 to TRBJ2-6, with 7 nucleotides matching TRBD1. The germline V gene has CDR1 MDHEN and CDR2 SYDVKM. The V segment lost 3 bases and the J segment 1 base; nucleotides outside the gene matches: 9. The CDR3 extends over 18 amino acids. The CDR3 sequence is CASSFLGTVLSGANVLTF. CDR3 sequence (DNA): TGTGCCAGCAGTTTCCTCGGGACAGTACTTTCTGGGGCCAACGTCCTGACTTTC.

This clonotype was seen just once. In DNA, the CDR3 is TGTGCCAGCAGTTTAACTAGTGGAGGCACGCAGTATTTT. Protein sequence: CASSLTSGGTQYF. J is TRBJ2-3 and V is TRBV28, with D maybe TRBD2 (5 bases). This CDR3 is built from 13 residues. The ends were cut back, 2 bases at V and 9 bases at J, with 12 bases in the middle. Germline values: CDR1 MDHEN, CDR2 SYDVKM.

This clonotype was seen many times. The rearrangement links TRBV11-2 to TRBJ2-1; 13 bases are a match to TRBD2. Germline loops: CDR1 SGHAT, CDR2 FQNNGV. Losses at the gene ends were 5 bases for V and 4 bases for J; bases not matched to a gene: 11. The CDR3 totals 18 residues. The CDR3 loop reads CASSPSLRGLAGYNEQFF. Written as DNA, the CDR3 is TGTGCCAGCAGCCCCTCGCTACGGGGACTAGCGGGATACAATGAGCAGTTCTTC.

This clonotype was seen repeatedly, ten times or more. The chain uses TRBV7-3 and TRBJ2-3; 7 bases fit TRBD1. CDR3 size: 16 residues. Per germline, CDR1 SGHTA and CDR2 FQGTGA. Trimming took 5 bases from V and 0 from J; bases not matched to a gene: 8. The CDR3 loop reads CASSAGTASSTDTQYF. The CDR3 DNA reads as TGTGCCAGCAGCGCTGGGACAGCCTCTAGCACAGATACGCAGTATTTT.

This clonotype was seen only a few times. The rearrangement links TRBV7-9 to TRBJ2-3; either TRBD1 or TRBD2 may supply D (5 bases each). Trimming shortened V by 10 bases and J by 4 bases, and 24 bases separated the two germline ends. The germline CDR1 and CDR2 sequences are SEHNR and FQNEAQ (reference sequence). The CDR3 consists of 16 residues. The CDR3 DNA reads TGTGCCACCGGGGTCACCGGGACCTCTGGTCCAGATACGCAGTATTTT. Translating gives CATGVTGTSGPDTQYF.

The chain carries TRBV9 and TRBJ2-1; possibly TRBD1 or TRBD2 for D (6 bases each). The V end was cut by 3 bases, the J end by 2 bases, with 15 bases between. Germline values: CDR1 SGDLS, CDR2 YYNGEE. The length of the CDR3 is 16 residues. Here the CDR3 reads CASSARGDLAYNEQFF. The CDR3 DNA reads as TGTGCCAGCAGCGCGAGGGGGGACTTAGCCTACAATGAGCAGTTCTTC.

Only a few counts were recorded for this clonotype. The CDR3 sequence: CASSQIPPGELFF. CDR3 nucleotide sequence: TGTGCCAGCAGTCAGATTCCCCCTGGGGAGCTGTTTTTT. This chain joins TRBV27 and TRBJ2-2; no clear D. The CDR3 consists of 13 residues. Germline V lookup: CDR1 MNHEY, CDR2 SMNVEV (reference sequence). Trimming took 5 bases from V and 8 from J, leaving 12 bases between them.

This clonotype was counted between two and nine times. This chain uses TRBV7-3 with TRBJ2-5; the match to TRBD2 covers 9 bases. The germline V gene has CDR1 SGHTA and CDR2 FQGTGA. This CDR3 has 15 residues. Germline trimming cut 0 bases from V and 4 bases from J; bases unmatched to any gene: 3. CDR3 sequence (DNA): TGTGCCAGCAGCTTAACGGCGGGAGGGCTAGAGACCCAGTACTTC. Protein: CASSLTAGGLETQYF. The complete variable domain, with remaining parts taken from reference TRBV7-3 and TRBJ2-5, reads GAGVSQTPSNKVTEKGKYVELRCDPISGHTALYWYRQSLGQGPEFLIYFQGTGAADDSGLPNDRFFAVRPEGSVSTLKIQRTERGDSAVYLCASSLTAGGLETQYFGPGTRLLVL.

The chain couples TRBV6-2 or TRBV6-3 to TRBJ2-2; D not resolved. Germline CDR1 MNHEY, CDR2 SVGEGT. Trimming took 2 bases from V and 0 from J, leaving 10 bases between them. There are 16 residues in the CDR3. The CDR3 nucleotides read TGTGCCAGCAGTTACAGGGTTGCGACGAACACCGGGGAGCTGTTTTTT. Translated, it gives CASSYRVATNTGELFF.

This clonotype was seen a handful of times. The chain's CDR3 is CASSYSPLGGKPYEQYF. The CDR3, as DNA: TGTGCCAGCAGTTACTCTCCCTTGGGAGGAAAACCCTACGAGCAGTACTTC. The chain couples TRBV6-9 to TRBJ2-7; D possibly corresponds to TRBD2 (6 bases). V lost 3 bases to trimming and J lost 2 bases, with 20 bases between them. This CDR3 has 17 residues. The germline CDR1 and CDR2 sequences are MNHGY and SVAAGI.

This clonotype showed up many times. The CDR3 reads CASSVDGRAADTQYF. The CDR3 coding sequence is TGTGCCAGCAGCGTAGACGGAAGGGCCGCAGATACGCAGTATTTT. J is TRBJ2-3 and V is TRBV9; D not certain. Germline V gene data show CDR1 as SGDLS and CDR2 as YYNGEE. V lost 0 bases and J 4 bases, leaving 12 bases between the germline ends. The CDR3 runs to 15 residues.

This clonotype was counted between two and nine times. Compared with germline, one end of the junction differs, possibly owing to a read error. The chain joins TRBV7-2 to TRBJ2-1; tentative D call: TRBD2 (6 bases). The germline CDR1 and CDR2 sequences are SGHTA and FQGNSA. This CDR3 contains 13 residues. The CDR3 reads CASGLPGSNEQFF. In DNA form, the CDR3 reads TGTGCCAGCGGCTTACCCGGGAGCAATGAGCAGTTCTTC.

The table lists this clonotype with many counts. The chain is built from TRBV6-1 and TRBJ2-1, with 8 bases matching TRBD1. V was pared by 7 bases and J by 5 bases, with 10 bases of the junction left unmatched. In germline, CDR1 is MNHNS, CDR2 SASEGT. The CDR3 is 15 amino acids. CDR3 protein: CASIPGTGPNNEQFF. The CDR3 coding sequence is TGTGCCAGCATTCCCGGGACAGGCCCTAACAATGAGCAGTTCTTC.